What follows describes a single TCR beta chain. This sample was taken from a study of T cells in narcolepsy. Profiling relied on immunoSEQ multiplex PCR, and the TCRdb table lists in-frame clones only, not all of them. In the table there are nearly 25,000 clones, 60% to 75% of which are singletons. Germline assignment: CDR1 WSHSY and CDR2 SAAADI. There are 14 residues in the CDR3. With 7 bases removed from V and 5 bases from J, the gap between germline ends came to 15 bases. This TCR was recovered from a human donor in good health. The sample taken for sequencing was memory (CD45RA-) CD4+ T cells from blood. The chain couples TRBV10-2 to TRBJ2-1; D possibly corresponds to TRBD2 (6 bases). The CDR3 DNA reads as TGCGCCAGCACAGACGGGGGATTACACAATGAGCAGTTCTTC. It translates to CASTDGGLHNEQFF.